This T cell receptor beta chain appears in the sequencing data of a study of blood T cell repertoires in COVID-19. The length of the CDR3 is 15 residues. The V gene's germline CDR1 is LNHNV and CDR2 YYDKDF (reference sequence). V lost 5 bases, J lost 0 bases, and 5 bases stayed unmatched. Assay used: immunoSEQ multiplex PCR; TCRdb lists only in-frame clones, some missing. The data hold about 270,000 clones, with approximately 82% observed a single time. V gene TRBV15 combines with J gene TRBJ2-3; 7 bases are a match to TRBD2. The receptor comes from a woman between 18 and 29 years old with acute or convalescent COVID-19. Material for sequencing was peripheral blood. The CDR3 bases are TGTGCCACCAGCCGCGGGGGACTTAGCACAGATACGCAGTATTTT. It specifies CATSRGGLSTDTQYF.